The source of this T cell receptor (beta chain) is a study of T cells in Graves' hyperthyroidism and ophthalmopathy. Whole-study results and caveats: Peripheral blood also featured most of the thyroid clonotypes expanded above 0.001. Ophthalmopathy was model-predicted a median about 6 months pre-onset.

Orbital computed tomography, thyroid ultrasound, serum thyroxine and TRAb, and clinical symptoms together informed the diagnoses. The PBMCs were taken from roughly 10 ml of fresh peripheral blood. Looked up from germline, CDR1 is DFQATT and CDR2 is SNEGSKA (reference sequence). There are 14 residues in the CDR3. Between the trimmed V and J ends, which lost 6 bases and 5 bases, there was a span of 14 bases. Authors of the study amplified TCR beta CDR3 regions from RNA transcripts. First-round RT-PCR of the TCR CDR3 relied on the HTBI primer set. TCRdb analysed the multiplex PCR reads with MiXCR anew, one entry per CDR3 protein. The repertoire holds fewer than 900,000 distinct CDR3 sequences, 16% seen once, with around 7.7% in the top ten. This clonotype has more than one count but fewer than ten. Its antigen is currently unknown.

This chain connects TRBV20-1 to TRBJ1-6; no clear D gene. Material: blood. The receptor was derived from a man younger than 35 with Graves' hyperthyroidism. In DNA, the CDR3 is TGCAGTGCGCCGGTGGTCGGAGATAATTCACCCCTCCACTTT. Its translation: CSAPVVGDNSPLHF.